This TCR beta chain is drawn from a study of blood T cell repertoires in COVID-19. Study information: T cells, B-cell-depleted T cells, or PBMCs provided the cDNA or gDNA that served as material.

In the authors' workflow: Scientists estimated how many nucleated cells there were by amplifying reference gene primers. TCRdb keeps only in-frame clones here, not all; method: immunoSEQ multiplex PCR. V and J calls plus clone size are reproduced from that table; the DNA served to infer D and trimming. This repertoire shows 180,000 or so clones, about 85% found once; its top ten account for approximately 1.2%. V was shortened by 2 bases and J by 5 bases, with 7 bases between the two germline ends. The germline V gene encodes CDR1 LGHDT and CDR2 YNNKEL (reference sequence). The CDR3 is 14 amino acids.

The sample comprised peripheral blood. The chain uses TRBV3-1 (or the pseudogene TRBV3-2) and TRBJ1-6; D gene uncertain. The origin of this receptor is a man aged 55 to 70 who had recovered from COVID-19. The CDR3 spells CASSQLTDNSPLHF. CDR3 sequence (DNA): TGTGCCAGCAGCCAACTAACAGATAATTCACCCCTCCACTTT.